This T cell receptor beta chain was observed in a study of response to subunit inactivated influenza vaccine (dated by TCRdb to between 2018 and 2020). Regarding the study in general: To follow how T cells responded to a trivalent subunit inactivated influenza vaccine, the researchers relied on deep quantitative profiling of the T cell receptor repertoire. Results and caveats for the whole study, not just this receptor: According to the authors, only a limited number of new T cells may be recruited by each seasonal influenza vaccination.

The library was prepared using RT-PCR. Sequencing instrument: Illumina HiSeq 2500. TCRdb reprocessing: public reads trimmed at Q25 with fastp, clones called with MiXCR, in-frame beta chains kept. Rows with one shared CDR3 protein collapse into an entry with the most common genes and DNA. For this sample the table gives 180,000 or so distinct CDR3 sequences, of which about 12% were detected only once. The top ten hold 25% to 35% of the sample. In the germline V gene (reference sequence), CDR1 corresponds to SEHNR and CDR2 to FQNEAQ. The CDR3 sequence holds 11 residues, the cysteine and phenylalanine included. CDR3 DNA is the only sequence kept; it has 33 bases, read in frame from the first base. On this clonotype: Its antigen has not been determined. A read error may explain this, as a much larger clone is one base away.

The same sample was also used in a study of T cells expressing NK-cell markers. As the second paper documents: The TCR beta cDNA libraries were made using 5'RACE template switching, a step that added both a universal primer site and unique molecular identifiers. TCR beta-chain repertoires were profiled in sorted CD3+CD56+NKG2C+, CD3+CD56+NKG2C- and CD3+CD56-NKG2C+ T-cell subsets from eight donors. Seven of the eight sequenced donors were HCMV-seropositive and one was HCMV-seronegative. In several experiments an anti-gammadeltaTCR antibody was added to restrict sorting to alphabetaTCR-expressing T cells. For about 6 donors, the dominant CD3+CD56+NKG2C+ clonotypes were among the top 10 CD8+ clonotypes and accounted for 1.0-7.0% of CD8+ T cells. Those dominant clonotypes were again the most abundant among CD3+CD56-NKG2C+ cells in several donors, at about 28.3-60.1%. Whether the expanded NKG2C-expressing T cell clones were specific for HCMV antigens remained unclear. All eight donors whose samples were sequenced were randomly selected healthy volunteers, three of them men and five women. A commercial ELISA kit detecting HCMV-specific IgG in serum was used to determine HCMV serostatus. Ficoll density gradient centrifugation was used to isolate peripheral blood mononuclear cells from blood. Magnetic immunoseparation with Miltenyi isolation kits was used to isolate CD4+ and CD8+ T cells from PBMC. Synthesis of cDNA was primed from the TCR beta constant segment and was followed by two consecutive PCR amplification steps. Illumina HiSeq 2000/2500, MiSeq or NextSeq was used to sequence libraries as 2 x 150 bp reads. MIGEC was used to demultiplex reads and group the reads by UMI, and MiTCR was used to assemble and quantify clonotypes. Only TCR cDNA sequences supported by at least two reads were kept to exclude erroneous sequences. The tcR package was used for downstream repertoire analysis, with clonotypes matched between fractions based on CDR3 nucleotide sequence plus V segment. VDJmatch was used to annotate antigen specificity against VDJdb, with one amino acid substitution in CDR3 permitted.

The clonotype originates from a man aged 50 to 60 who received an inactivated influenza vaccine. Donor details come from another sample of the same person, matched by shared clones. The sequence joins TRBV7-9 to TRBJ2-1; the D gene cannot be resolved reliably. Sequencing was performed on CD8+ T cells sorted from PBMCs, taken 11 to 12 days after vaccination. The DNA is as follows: TGTGCCAGCAGCCGGTTATATGAGCGGTTCTTC. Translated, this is CASSRLYERFF.